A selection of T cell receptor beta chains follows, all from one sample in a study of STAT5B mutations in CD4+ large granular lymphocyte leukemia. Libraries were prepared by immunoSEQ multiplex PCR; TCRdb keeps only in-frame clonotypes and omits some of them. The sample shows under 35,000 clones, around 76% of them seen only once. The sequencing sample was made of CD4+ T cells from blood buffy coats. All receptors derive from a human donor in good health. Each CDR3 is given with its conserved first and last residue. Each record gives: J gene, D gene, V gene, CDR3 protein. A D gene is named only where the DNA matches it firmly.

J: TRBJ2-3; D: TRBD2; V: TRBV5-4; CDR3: CASSLRLAGDTDTQYF
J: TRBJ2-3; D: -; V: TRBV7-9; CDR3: CASSQGLSTDTQYF
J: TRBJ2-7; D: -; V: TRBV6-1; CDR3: CASRRGRTLEQYF
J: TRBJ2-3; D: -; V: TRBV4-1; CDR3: CASSPTASTDTQYF
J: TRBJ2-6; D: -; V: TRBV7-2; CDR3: CASSSSSGANVLTF
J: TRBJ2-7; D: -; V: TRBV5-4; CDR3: CASSLIGGYEQYF
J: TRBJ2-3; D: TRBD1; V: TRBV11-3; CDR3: CASSLRGQATDTQYF
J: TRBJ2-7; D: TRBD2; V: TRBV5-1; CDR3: CASSRTSGTTYEQYF
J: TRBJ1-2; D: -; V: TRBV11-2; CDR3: CASSLQPGNYGYTF
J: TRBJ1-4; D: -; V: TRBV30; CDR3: CAWSVGQTYEKLFF
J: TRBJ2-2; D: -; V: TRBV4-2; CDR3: CASSQDWATGELFF
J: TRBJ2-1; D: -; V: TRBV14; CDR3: CASSHSGATTYNEQFF
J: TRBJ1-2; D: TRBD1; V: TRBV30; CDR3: CAWSQGAPEGYTF
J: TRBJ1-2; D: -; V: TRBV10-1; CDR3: CASSETQFYGYTF
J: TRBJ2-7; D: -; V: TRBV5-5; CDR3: CASSWDTNEQYF
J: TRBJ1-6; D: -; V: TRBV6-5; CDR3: CASSHRRGNNSPLHF
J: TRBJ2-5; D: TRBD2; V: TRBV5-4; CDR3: CASSLAAVAGVKETQYF
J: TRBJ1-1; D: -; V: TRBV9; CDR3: CASSNEEGGEMNTEAFF
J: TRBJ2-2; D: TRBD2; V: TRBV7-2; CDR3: CASSFSGDTGELFF
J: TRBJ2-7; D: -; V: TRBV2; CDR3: CASSAIAPDYEQYF
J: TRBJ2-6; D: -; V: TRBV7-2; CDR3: CASSLARSSGANVLTF
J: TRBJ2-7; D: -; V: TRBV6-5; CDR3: CASSFRALSYEQYF
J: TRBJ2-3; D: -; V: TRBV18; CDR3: CASSPPLPADTQYF
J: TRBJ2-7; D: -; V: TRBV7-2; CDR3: CASSSRRGFYEQYF
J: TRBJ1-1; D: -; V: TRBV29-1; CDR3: CSVRGRLSKNTEAFF
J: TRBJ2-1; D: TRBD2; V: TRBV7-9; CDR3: CASSATSGGVDEQFF
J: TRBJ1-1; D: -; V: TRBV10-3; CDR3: CAISDGLNTEAFF
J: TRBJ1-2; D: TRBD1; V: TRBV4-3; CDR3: CASSQDWAGGRSGYTF
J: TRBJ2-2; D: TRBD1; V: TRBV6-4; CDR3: CASSEVKGAVGELFF
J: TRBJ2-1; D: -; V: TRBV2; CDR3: CASTRGSGNEQFF
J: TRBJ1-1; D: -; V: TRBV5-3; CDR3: CARSLVWRKFTEAFF
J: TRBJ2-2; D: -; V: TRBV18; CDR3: CASSLQGNTGELFF
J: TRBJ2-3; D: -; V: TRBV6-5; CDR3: CASSSDTDTQYF
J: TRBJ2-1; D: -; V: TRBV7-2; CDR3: CASSLDYLAGEQFF
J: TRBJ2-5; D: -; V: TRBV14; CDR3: CASSQMSPVGKETQYF
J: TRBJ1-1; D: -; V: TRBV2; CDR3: CASSDERGSTEAFF
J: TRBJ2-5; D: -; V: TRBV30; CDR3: CAWSAYQAGTQYF
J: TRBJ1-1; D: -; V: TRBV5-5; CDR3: CASSRRTEKSWAFF
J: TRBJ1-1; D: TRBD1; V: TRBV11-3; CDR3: CASSPRQGWNTEAFF
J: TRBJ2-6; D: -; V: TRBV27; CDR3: CASSLLFPSGASVLTF
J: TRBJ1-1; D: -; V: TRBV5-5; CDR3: CASSTRDIPGTEAFF
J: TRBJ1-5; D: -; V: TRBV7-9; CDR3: CASSTGRMGPNQPQHF
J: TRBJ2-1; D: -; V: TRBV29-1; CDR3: CSVEDLVGVGYEQFF